A single T cell receptor beta chain is shown here with its context. Its specific antigen is unknown. Base qualities are not recorded, but no much larger clone differs from it by a single base. For sex, age, current smoking status and body mass index, every depressed patient had a pairwise-matched non-depressed control. All participants were of European descent. No current or lifetime mood disorder was present in controls, and Quick Inventory of Depressive Symptoms-Self Report scores of 5 or less were recorded for controls. Participants were excluded if they had major medical conditions, Axis I/II comorbidities, regular medication or illicit drug use, or weekly alcohol intake above 100 g. Around 31 ml of peripheral blood was drawn into EDTA tubes from each participant. CD4+ T cells were purified from thawed PBMCs by magnetic negative selection with the BD IMag Human CD4 T Lymphocyte Enrichment Set. The CD4+ enrichment method typically yielded about 94% purity as confirmed by flow cytometry. TCRbeta sequencing was performed on a subgroup of five case-control pairs selected blind to chemokine receptor expression and flow-cytometric repertoire skewing results. Every blood sample was taken in the morning at 8:00 a.m., and Ficoll-Hypaque gradient centrifugation was used to isolate PBMCs. Until being assayed, PBMCs were kept in liquid nitrogen after cryopreservation by gradual cooling to -80 degrees C.

The Qiagen DNeasy Blood and Tissue Kit was used to extract total genomic DNA from the purified CD4+ T cells. Amplification and sequencing of the TCRbeta CDR3 region, as defined according to IMGT, were carried out with immunoSEQ immunosequencing protocols. Processing in the source paper ran as follows. The immunoSEQ service preprocessed the raw sequence data to correct PCR and sequencing errors. The sequence data were loaded into the immunoSEQ Analyzer and then analyzed further using VDJtools v1.0.7. The paired Wilcoxon signed-rank test was applied to assess differences between patients and controls. TCRdb mirrors the immuneACCESS table, restricted to in-frame sequences. Some clones are absent from its copies; in checked studies, under half trace to an unresolved V gene, and the reason for the others is unknown. V and J calls and clone size are copied from that table; D and trimming were computed from the DNA. This sample gives more than 20,000 clones in total; approximately 92% of them show up just once. The ten top clones hold 0.31% of the sample.

These data belong to a study of untreated major depressive disorder (dated by TCRdb to between 2017 and 2018). Notes on the research overall: A cross-sectional case-control design was used to compare T cell phenotype and TCR repertoire between antidepressant-free major depressive disorder patients and individually matched non-depressed controls. The TCRbeta sequencing followed up on differences in Vbeta 5.1, Vbeta 11 and Vbeta 22 usage that flow cytometry had shown in the whole cohort. Results and caveats for the whole study, not just this receptor: Sequencing confirmed higher TRBV05-01 (Vbeta 5.1) usage among CD4+ T cells of depressed patients than controls, with p = 0.040 in a one-tailed test. For the sequencing comparisons, one-tailed planned tests were applied to only three preselected Vbeta families. A comparatively small study sample was produced by the strict matching and exclusion criteria, and the generalizability of findings was thereby limited. In the sequencing data, TRBV25-01 and TRBV02-01 usage matched the flow-cytometry pattern but was not statistically significant. In every sequenced subject, all of the top five TRBV05-01 clones were private clones.

The CDR3, cysteine through phenylalanine, is 12 amino acids long. Of all the DNA, just the CDR3 is kept, 36 bases in frame from base 1. V loses 5 bases of germline sequence and J loses 4 bases, and the interval between the two ends is 8 bases. Via the germline V gene (reference sequence), CDR1 is SEHNR and CDR2 FQNEAQ. Sequenced material: CD4+ T cells from PBMCs. This receptor was identified in a man younger than 40 in good health. Recombination joined TRBV7-9 with TRBJ1-1; no D gene is confidently identified. The CDR3 in this case is CASSDPATEAFF. Read as DNA, the sequence is TGTGCCAGCAGCGACCCTGCCACTGAAGCTTTCTTT.